This T cell receptor (beta chain) was captured in a study of blood T cells in healthy people across ages. The study, taken as a whole, reports: More naive CD4+ cells and higher diversity marked long-lived donors relative to aged donors.

Trimming cost V 2 bases and J 5 bases; bases outside gene matches: 4. This CDR3 contains 15 residues. Per the germline V gene, CDR1 is SGHAT and CDR2 is FQNNGV. With regard to this clonotype: The antigen is undetermined.

Researchers report isolating at least 6.5 million PBMCs per sample. For the second PCR, which ran for about 6 to 11 cycles, a sample-barcoded 5' primer and a J-beta primer mix were used. From the 5' RACE reads, TCRdb called clonotypes with MiXCR, one entry per CDR3 protein. The repertoire holds some 1,000,000 distinct CDR3 sequences, about 23% seen once, with less than 0.75% in the top ten. Another study also made use of these data, one on T cells of mothers and their children. Turning to that study: Each donor was one of three healthy Caucasian mothers or one of their six children. With unrelated pairs as the comparison, related mother-child pairs had a slightly higher overlap that was not significant.

The chain recombines TRBV11-2 with TRBJ2-5; 11 nucleotides agree with TRBD2. The receptor's source is a girl aged 2-15 years in good health. What was sequenced was blood. Here the CDR3 reads CASSLLAGGEETQYF. The CDR3 region has the DNA TGTGCCAGCAGCTTACTAGCGGGGGGTGAGGAGACCCAGTACTTC. Full variable domain (outside the CDR3, taken from reference TRBV11-2 and TRBJ2-5): EAGVAQSPRYKIIEKRQSVAFWCNPISGHATLYWYQQILGQGPKLLIQFQNNGVVDDSQLPKDRFSAERLKGVDSTLKIQPAKLEDSAVYLCASSLLAGGEETQYFGPGTRLLVL.